This T cell receptor (beta chain) originates from a study of TIL therapy for anti-PD-1-resistant metastatic lung cancer. There are a few counts of this clone. The germline gene is not matched at one end of the junction; a read error may be the cause. The time point is: pre-treatment sample, taken before nivolumab and TIL therapy. The libraries were made with immunoSEQ v3. Method: immunoSEQ multiplex PCR; TCRdb's copy keeps in-frame clones and lacks some. The data hold 25,000 to 35,000 clones, with 74% observed a single time. The CDR3 totals 11 residues. Germline assignment: CDR1 SGHVS and CDR2 FQNEAQ. The TCR sequence derives from a woman between 30 and 80 years old with non-small cell lung cancer. V is TRBV7-8 and J is TRBJ2-7, with 7 bases lining up with TRBD1. The sample in question was blood, obtained at baseline. DNA for the CDR3: TGTGCCAGCAGCTTAGCAGGGACAGAGCAGTTC. Translation gives CASSLAGTEQF.